A selection of T cell receptor beta chains follows, all from one sample in a study of OX40 agonist ivuxolimab in advanced cancers. The method was immunoSEQ multiplex PCR; TCRdb's version includes in-frame clones alone and lacks a portion of them. The sample carries 67,000 or so clones, roughly 87% recorded once. This material consisted of CD4+ or CD8+ T cells sorted from blood, taken in a trial of the OX40 agonist ivuxolimab. These receptors all come from an adult with an advanced solid tumor such as melanoma, head and neck, liver or kidney cancer. CDR3s include the opening cysteine and the closing phenylalanine or tryptophan. Fields, in order: V gene, D gene, J gene, clone size, CDR3 protein, CDR3 DNA. D genes are given only for firm matches. Size is stated for part of the rows, as once, few or many counts, or as a class when the clone is expanded.

V: TRBV4-1; D: NA; J: TRBJ2-7; size: NA; CDR3: CASSQVTSTYEQYF; DNA: TGCGCCAGCAGCCAAGTAACCAGTACCTACGAGCAGTACTTC
V: TRBV30; D: NA; J: TRBJ2-5; size: NA; CDR3: CAWSVQKETQYF; DNA: TGTGCCTGGAGTGTACAAAAAGAGACCCAGTACTTC
V: TRBV9; D: NA; J: TRBJ1-1; size: once; CDR3: CASSVGPMNTEAFF; DNA: TGTGCCAGCAGCGTCGGACCGATGAACACTGAAGCTTTCTTT
V: TRBV6-5; D: NA; J: TRBJ2-7; size: NA; CDR3: CASMKDNSYEQYF; DNA: TGTGCCAGCATGAAAGACAACTCCTACGAGCAGTACTTC
V: TRBV2; D: TRBD1; J: TRBJ1-3; size: NA; CDR3: CASRREQGGSGNTIYF; DNA: TGTGCCAGCAGACGAGAACAGGGGGGTAGTGGAAACACCATATATTTT
V: TRBV20-1; D: NA; J: TRBJ2-1; size: NA; CDR3: CSARPINEQFF; DNA: TGCAGTGCTAGACCTATCAATGAGCAGTTCTTC
V: TRBV6-5; D: NA; J: TRBJ1-1; size: NA; CDR3: CASSSGSGNTEAFF; DNA: TGTGCCAGCAGTTCAGGGTCGGGGAACACTGAAGCTTTCTTT
V: TRBV21-1; D: NA; J: TRBJ1-6; size: NA; CDR3: CASSKVDPTKTLGAVDSPLHF; DNA: TGTGCCAGCAGCAAAGTTGACCCCACAAAAACGTTGGGGGCGGTTGATTCACCCCTCCACTTT
V: TRBV11-2; D: NA; J: TRBJ2-3; size: NA; CDR3: CASSLDRFGTDTQYF; DNA: TGTGCCAGCAGCTTAGATCGTTTTGGGACAGATACGCAGTATTTT
V: TRBV5-1; D: NA; J: TRBJ1-3; size: NA; CDR3: CASSLAGVGNTIYF; DNA: TGCGCCAGCAGCTTGGCAGGGGTCGGAAACACCATATATTTT
V: TRBV5-1; D: NA; J: TRBJ1-1; size: NA; CDR3: CASSTSPTEAFF; DNA: TGCGCCAGCAGCACTTCGCCCACTGAAGCTTTCTTT
V: TRBV18; D: TRBD2; J: TRBJ2-3; size: NA; CDR3: CASSNGRGFTDTQYF; DNA: TGTGCCAGCTCAAACGGGCGGGGGTTTACAGATACGCAGTATTTT
V: TRBV7-2; D: NA; J: TRBJ1-2; size: NA; CDR3: CASSLGGVGARRGYTF; DNA: TGTGCCAGCAGCTTAGGCGGGGTGGGGGCGCGACGTGGCTACACCTTC
V: TRBV7-2; D: TRBD2; J: TRBJ2-1; size: NA; CDR3: CASSLSSGGANEQFF; DNA: TGTGCCAGCAGCTTAAGCAGCGGGGGGGCCAATGAGCAGTTCTTC
V: TRBV10-3; D: TRBD1; J: TRBJ2-7; size: NA; CDR3: CAISDQTGTYEQYF; DNA: TGTGCCATCAGTGATCAGACAGGGACCTACGAGCAGTACTTC
V: TRBV4-1; D: TRBD1; J: TRBJ1-4; size: NA; CDR3: CASSQAGTGSEKLFF; DNA: TGCGCCAGCAGCCAGGCCGGGACAGGGTCTGAAAAACTGTTTTTT
V: TRBV5-1; D: NA; J: TRBJ1-1; size: NA; CDR3: CASSTSGTNPAEAFF; DNA: TGCGCCAGCAGCACGTCGGGGACAAACCCCGCTGAAGCTTTCTTT
V: TRBV5-4; D: TRBD1; J: TRBJ1-6; size: NA; CDR3: CASSSDRVSPLHF; DNA: TGTGCCAGCAGCTCCGACAGGGTTTCACCCCTCCACTTT
V: TRBV4-1; D: TRBD1; J: TRBJ1-4; size: NA; CDR3: CASSRAGQGNEKLFF; DNA: TGCGCCAGCAGCCGAGCTGGACAGGGTAATGAAAAACTGTTTTTT
V: TRBV5-8; D: NA; J: TRBJ2-7; size: NA; CDR3: CASSLGGLTYEQYF; DNA: TGTGCCAGCAGCTTGGGGGGACTTACCTACGAGCAGTACTTC
V: TRBV21-1; D: NA; J: TRBJ1-2; size: NA; CDR3: CASSKLNPGGLPSNYGYTF; DNA: TGTGCCAGCAGCAAGTTAAACCCTGGGGGGCTCCCTTCTAACTATGGCTACACCTTC
V: TRBV4-2; D: TRBD2; J: TRBJ2-7; size: NA; CDR3: CASSPSETSGEQYF; DNA: TGTGCCAGCAGCCCGTCTGAGACTAGCGGCGAGCAGTACTTC
V: TRBV5-1; D: TRBD1; J: TRBJ1-6; size: NA; CDR3: CASSRGQGRDSPLHF; DNA: TGCGCCAGCAGCAGGGGACAGGGTAGGGATTCACCCCTCCACTTT
V: TRBV6-1; D: TRBD1; J: TRBJ1-4; size: NA; CDR3: CASEGGSNEKLFF; DNA: TGTGCCAGCGAAGGGGGCAGCAATGAAAAACTGTTTTTT
V: TRBV27; D: NA; J: TRBJ1-1; size: NA; CDR3: CASSLREGGNTEAFF; DNA: TGTGCCAGCAGTTTAAGGGAGGGCGGGAATACTGAAGCTTTCTTT
V: TRBV5-1; D: TRBD1; J: TRBJ1-2; size: NA; CDR3: CASSSDRGQDGYTF; DNA: TGCGCCAGCAGCTCTGACAGGGGTCAGGATGGCTACACCTTC
V: TRBV5-5; D: TRBD1; J: TRBJ1-1; size: NA; CDR3: CASSLWDRQGFGAFF; DNA: TGTGCCAGCAGCTTGTGGGACCGACAGGGCTTCGGAGCTTTCTTT
V: TRBV6-7; D: TRBD1; J: TRBJ1-1; size: NA; CDR3: CASNRGMAFF; DNA: TGTGCCAGCAACAGGGGGATGGCTTTCTTT
V: TRBV19; D: TRBD2; J: TRBJ2-5; size: NA; CDR3: CASSIGGSGETQYF; DNA: TGTGCCAGTAGTATCGGGGGGTCGGGGGAGACCCAGTACTTC
V: TRBV7-7; D: TRBD2; J: TRBJ2-5; size: NA; CDR3: CAGSALSSGGRETQYF; DNA: TGTGCTGGCAGCGCTCTCTCTAGCGGGGGCCGGGAGACCCAGTACTTC
V: TRBV5-1; D: TRBD1; J: TRBJ2-1; size: NA; CDR3: CASSLVPGQGLNEQFF; DNA: TGCGCCAGCAGCTTGGTACCCGGACAGGGGCTGAATGAGCAGTTCTTC
V: TRBV5-6; D: NA; J: TRBJ2-1; size: NA; CDR3: CASSFGREQFF; DNA: TGTGCCAGCAGCTTTGGGAGGGAGCAGTTCTTC
V: TRBV19; D: NA; J: TRBJ2-1; size: NA; CDR3: CASSAYNEQFF; DNA: TGTGCCAGTAGTGCTTACAATGAGCAGTTCTTC
V: TRBV7-2; D: NA; J: TRBJ1-4; size: NA; CDR3: CASSLGTAATNEKLFF; DNA: TGTGCCAGCAGCCTCGGGACCGCTGCAACTAATGAAAAACTGTTTTTT
V: TRBV6-5; D: TRBD1; J: TRBJ2-7; size: NA; CDR3: CASSYRQGAPYEQYF; DNA: TGTGCCAGCAGTTACCGACAGGGGGCCCCCTACGAGCAGTACTTC
V: TRBV19; D: NA; J: TRBJ1-5; size: NA; CDR3: CASNQDSHSNQPQHF; DNA: TGTGCCAGTAACCAGGACAGTCATAGCAATCAGCCCCAGCATTTT
V: TRBV5-1; D: TRBD2; J: TRBJ2-3; size: NA; CDR3: CASSLFGTRRDTQYF; DNA: TGCGCCAGCAGCTTGTTTGGGACTAGGAGGGATACGCAGTATTTT
V: TRBV27; D: NA; J: TRBJ1-6; size: NA; CDR3: CASRATVQGNSPLHF; DNA: TGTGCCAGCAGGGCTACGGTTCAGGGGAATTCACCCCTCCACTTT
V: TRBV7-9; D: NA; J: TRBJ2-2; size: NA; CDR3: CASSAPRGGRGSTGELFF; DNA: TGTGCCAGCAGCGCACCTCGGGGGGGCAGGGGGAGCACCGGGGAGCTGTTTTTT
V: TRBV4-1; D: NA; J: TRBJ1-1; size: NA; CDR3: CASSGVTGVGAFF; DNA: TGCGCCAGCAGCGGAGTTACTGGGGTAGGTGCTTTCTTT
V: TRBV5-1; D: NA; J: TRBJ1-2; size: NA; CDR3: CASTGISGSYGYTF; DNA: TGCGCCAGCACCGGGATCTCAGGTAGCTATGGCTACACCTTC
V: TRBV4-1; D: NA; J: TRBJ2-5; size: NA; CDR3: CASSQVVRGHQETQYF; DNA: TGCGCCAGCAGCCAAGTCGTCCGGGGCCATCAAGAGACCCAGTACTTC
V: TRBV6-5; D: TRBD1; J: TRBJ1-1; size: NA; CDR3: CASSYSRGRNTEAFF; DNA: TGTGCCAGCAGTTACTCCAGGGGGCGAAACACTGAAGCTTTCTTT
V: TRBV19; D: NA; J: TRBJ1-2; size: NA; CDR3: CASSRRADANYGYTF; DNA: TGTGCCAGTAGTCGGCGCGCCGACGCTAACTATGGCTACACCTTC
V: TRBV7-2; D: NA; J: TRBJ1-6; size: NA; CDR3: CASMGSGVYNSPLHF; DNA: TGTGCCAGCATGGGGTCAGGGGTCTATAATTCACCCCTCCACTTT
V: TRBV4-1; D: NA; J: TRBJ1-1; size: NA; CDR3: CASSQTQGFTEAFF; DNA: TGCGCCAGCAGCCAAACTCAGGGGTTCACTGAAGCTTTCTTT
V: TRBV19; D: NA; J: TRBJ1-1; size: NA; CDR3: CASSIFTGSEAFF; DNA: TGTGCCAGTAGTATTTTTACAGGGTCTGAAGCTTTCTTT